What follows is one TCR beta chain and its context. Its cognate antigen is unknown. One junction end disagrees with the germline gene, perhaps due to a read error. This CDR3 is built from 16 residues. Germline-derived CDR1 and CDR2 are SEHNR and FQNEAQ (reference sequence). The sample comes from a study of cytomegalovirus exposure and HLA in healthy donors. In the study overall: Prior work identified 120 million or so unique TCR beta sequences in around 170 million T cells. Unique TCRs from HLA-typed donors, about 78 million of them, were held in an early data release. Study-level points and caveats: In a later analysis, a missense DCLRE1C variant was linked to TCR beta V- and J-gene trimming. In a later analysis, donors in an Asian-associated ancestry cluster reportedly had fewer N-insertions in productive TCRs than the cohort mean.

The PCR contained 60 Vbeta and 13 Jbeta primers. Clones were sequenced by immunoSEQ multiplex PCR, and TCRdb holds only the in-frame ones, with some missing. Among 170,000 or so clones listed, 84% were seen once. V is TRBV7-9 and J is TRBJ2-3; D possibly corresponds to TRBD2 (7 bases). Sequences were obtained from PBMCs. This TCR came from a young man in good health and CMV-seronegative. The CDR3 DNA reads as TGTTCCAGCAGCTTACCGCGGGGGCCTAGCACAGATACGCAGTATTTT. Its translation is CSSSLPRGPSTDTQYF.